The subject of this entry is one T cell receptor (beta chain). This entry is derived from a study of T cell responses to AZD1222 COVID-19 vaccine. Libraries were prepared by immunoSEQ multiplex PCR; TCRdb keeps only in-frame clonotypes and omits some of them. The sample contains about 160,000 clones, under 95% of which appear only once. The CDR3 contains 13 residues. V lost 1 base to trimming and J lost 9 bases, with 10 bases between them. Germline assignment: CDR1 LGHNA and CDR2 YNFKEQ. The specimen comprised peripheral blood, sampled on day 0 of MenACWY control vaccination. The chain uses TRBV4-2 and TRBJ2-1; D tentatively fits TRBD1 or TRBD2 (5 bases each). This TCR was sampled from an adult in good health. CDR3 residues: CASSQVDGAEQFF. The CDR3 DNA reads as TGTGCCAGCAGCCAAGTAGACGGGGCTGAGCAGTTCTTC.